This T cell receptor (beta chain) was identified during a study of CD8 T cells in ankylosing spondylitis. The sample holds a few counts of this clonotype. Its cognate antigen is unknown. Points from the study as a whole: The disease-linked clones had a CD8+ phenotype and low blood frequencies. Earlier studies detected some motif variants in reactive arthritis synovial fluid and blood. Significant enrichment of disease-linked clones was reportedly seen in matched ankylosing spondylitis synovial fluid. What appeared characteristic of ankylosing spondylitis blood was a TCR beta motif of under 10 highly homologous variants.

CDR1 and CDR2 from the germline V gene are SGHRS and YFSETQ. The CDR3 contains 14 residues. The junction had 11 bases not matched to a gene; V was cut back by 3 bases and J by 9 bases. With molecular barcodes, quantitative 5'-RACE was used to make the TCR beta libraries. Each CDR3 protein is one row after TCRdb ran MiXCR on the 5' RACE reads. The sample has about 800,000 distinct CDR3 sequences, 10% to 15% seen once. What was sequenced was blood, either unsorted or a sorted T cell fraction (not recorded which). This receptor was identified in a male donor with ankylosing spondylitis. The chain couples TRBV5-1 to TRBJ2-5; 7 bases map to TRBD1. This chain's CDR3 is CASSSRQGSSAQYF. The DNA of the CDR3 is TGCGCCAGCAGCTCACGACAGGGCTCGAGTGCCCAGTACTTC.